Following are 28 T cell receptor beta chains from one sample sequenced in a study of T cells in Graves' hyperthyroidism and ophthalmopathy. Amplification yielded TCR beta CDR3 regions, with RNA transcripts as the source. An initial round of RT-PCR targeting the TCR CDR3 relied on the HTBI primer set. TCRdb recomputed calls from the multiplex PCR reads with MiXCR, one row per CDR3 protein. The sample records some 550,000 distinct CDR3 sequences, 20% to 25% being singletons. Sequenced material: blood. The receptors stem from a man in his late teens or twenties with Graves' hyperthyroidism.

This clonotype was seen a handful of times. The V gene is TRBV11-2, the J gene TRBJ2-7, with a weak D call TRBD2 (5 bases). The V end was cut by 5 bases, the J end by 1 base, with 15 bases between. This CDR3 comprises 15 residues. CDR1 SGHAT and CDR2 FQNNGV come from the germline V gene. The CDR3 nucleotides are TGTGCCAGCAGCGGGCCGGGGTTGGTTTCCTACGAGCAGTACTTC. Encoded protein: CASSGPGLVSYEQYF. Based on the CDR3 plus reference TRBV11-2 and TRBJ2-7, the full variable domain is EAGVAQSPRYKIIEKRQSVAFWCNPISGHATLYWYQQILGQGPKLLIQFQNNGVVDDSQLPKDRFSAERLKGVDSTLKIQPAKLEDSAVYLCASSGPGLVSYEQYFGPGTRLTVT.

The CDR3 sequence is CASSLAGNDEQYF. In DNA, the CDR3 is TGTGCCAGCAGTTTGGCAGGGAACGACGAGCAGTACTTC. This rearrangement joins TRBV28 to TRBJ2-7, with D possibly being TRBD1 (5 bases). The V and J ends lost 3 bases and 5 bases respectively, with 11 bases between them. The CDR3 has 13 amino acids. The V gene's germline CDR1 is MDHEN and CDR2 SYDVKM.

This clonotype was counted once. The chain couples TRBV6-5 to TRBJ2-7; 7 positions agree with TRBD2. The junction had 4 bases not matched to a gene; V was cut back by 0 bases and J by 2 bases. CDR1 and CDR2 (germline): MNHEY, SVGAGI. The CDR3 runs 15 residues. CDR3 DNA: TGTGCCAGCAGTTACTCGCGGGAGCCCCCCTACGAGCAGTACTTC. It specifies CASSYSREPPYEQYF.

CDR3 residues: CASSLTSGPEEQYF. The CDR3 nucleotides read TGTGCCAGCAGCCTCACTAGCGGGCCTGAGGAGCAGTACTTC. J is TRBJ2-7 and V is TRBV7-2; 9 bases align to TRBD2. Unmatched junction bases numbered 9, after V lost 5 bases and J lost 7 bases. Germline V lookup: CDR1 SGHTA, CDR2 FQGNSA. The CDR3 is made up of 14 amino acids. Full variable domain (remainder filled in from reference TRBV7-2 and TRBJ2-7): GAGVSQSPSNKVTEKGKDVELRCDPISGHTALYWYRQSLGQGLEFLIYFQGNSAPDKSGLPSDRFSAERTGGSVSTLTIQRTQQEDSAVYLCASSLTSGPEEQYFGPGTRLTVT.

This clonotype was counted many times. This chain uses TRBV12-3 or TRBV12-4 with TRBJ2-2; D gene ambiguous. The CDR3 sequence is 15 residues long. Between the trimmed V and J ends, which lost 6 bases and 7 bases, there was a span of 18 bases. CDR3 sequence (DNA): TGTGCCAGCAGGACCGGGCCCGTCCGAGGCGGGGAGCTGTTTTTT. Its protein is CASRTGPVRGGELFF.

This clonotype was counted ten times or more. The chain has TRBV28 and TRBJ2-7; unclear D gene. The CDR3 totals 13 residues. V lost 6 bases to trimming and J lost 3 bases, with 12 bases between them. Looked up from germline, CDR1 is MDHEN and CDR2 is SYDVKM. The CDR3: CASSNGRDYEQYF. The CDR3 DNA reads TGTGCCAGCAGCAACGGTAGGGACTACGAGCAGTACTTC.

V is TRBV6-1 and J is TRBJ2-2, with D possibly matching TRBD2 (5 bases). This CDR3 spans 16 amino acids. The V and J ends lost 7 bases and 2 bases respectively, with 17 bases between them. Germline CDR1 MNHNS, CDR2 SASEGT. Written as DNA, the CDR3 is TGTGCCAGCACCTTAAGTGGGAGCCGTAACACCGGGGAGCTGTTTTTT. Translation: CASTLSGSRNTGELFF.

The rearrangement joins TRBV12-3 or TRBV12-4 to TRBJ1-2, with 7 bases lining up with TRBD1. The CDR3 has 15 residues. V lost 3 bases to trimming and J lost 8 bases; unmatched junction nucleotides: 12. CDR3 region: CASSFSAKGARGYTF. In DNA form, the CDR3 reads TGTGCCAGCAGTTTTTCCGCAAAGGGGGCGAGAGGCTACACCTTC.

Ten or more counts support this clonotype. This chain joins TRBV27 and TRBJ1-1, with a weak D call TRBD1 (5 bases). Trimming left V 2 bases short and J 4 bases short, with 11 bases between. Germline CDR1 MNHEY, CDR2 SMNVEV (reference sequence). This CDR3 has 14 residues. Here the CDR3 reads CASSLQAGTTEAFF. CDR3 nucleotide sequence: TGTGCCAGCAGTTTACAGGCAGGGACCACTGAAGCTTTCTTT.

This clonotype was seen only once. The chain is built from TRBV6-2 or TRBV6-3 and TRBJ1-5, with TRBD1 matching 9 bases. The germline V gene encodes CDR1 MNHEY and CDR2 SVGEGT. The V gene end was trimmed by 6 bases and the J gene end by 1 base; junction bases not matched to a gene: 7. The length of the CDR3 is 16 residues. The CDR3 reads CASRDGTGRSNQPQHF. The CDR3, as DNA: TGTGCCAGCAGAGACGGGACAGGGCGGAGCAATCAGCCCCAGCATTTT.

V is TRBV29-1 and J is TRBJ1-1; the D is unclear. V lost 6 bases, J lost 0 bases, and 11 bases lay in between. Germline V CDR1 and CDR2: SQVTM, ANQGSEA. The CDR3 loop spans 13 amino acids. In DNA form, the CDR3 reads TGCAGCGTCAGGAACGTTATGAACACTGAAGCTTTCTTT. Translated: CSVRNVMNTEAFF.

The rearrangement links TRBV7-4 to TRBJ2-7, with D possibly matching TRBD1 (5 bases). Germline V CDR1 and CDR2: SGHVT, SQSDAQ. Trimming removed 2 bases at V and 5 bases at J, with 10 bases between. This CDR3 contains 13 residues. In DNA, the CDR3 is TGTGCCAGCAGCTTAAGAAGGGGTCACGAGCAGTACTTC. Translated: CASSLRRGHEQYF. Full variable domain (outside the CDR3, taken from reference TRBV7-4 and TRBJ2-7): GAGVSQSPRYKVAKRGRDVALRCDSISGHVTLYWYRQTLGQGSEVLTYSQSDAQRDKSGRPSGRFSAERPERSVSTLKIQRTEQGDSAVYLCASSLRRGHEQYFGPGTRLTVT.

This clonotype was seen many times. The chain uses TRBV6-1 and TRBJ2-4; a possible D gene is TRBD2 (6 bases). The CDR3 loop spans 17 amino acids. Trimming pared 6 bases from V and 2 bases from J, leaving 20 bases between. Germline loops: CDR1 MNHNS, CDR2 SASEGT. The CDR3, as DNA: TGTGCCAGCAGGAAAGGGGACTTCGCCTCGACCAAAAACATTCAGTACTTC. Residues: CASRKGDFASTKNIQYF.

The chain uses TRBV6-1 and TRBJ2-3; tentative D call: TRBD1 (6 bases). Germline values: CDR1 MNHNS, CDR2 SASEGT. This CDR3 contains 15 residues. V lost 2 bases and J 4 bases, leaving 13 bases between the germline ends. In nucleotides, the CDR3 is TGTGCCAGCAGTGAAAGGGCAGGGGCCCCAGATACGCAGTATTTT. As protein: CASSERAGAPDTQYF.

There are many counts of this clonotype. The CDR3 DNA sequence: TGTGCCAGCAGTCCGATACAGGGACACCTGGGACAGCCCCAGCATTTT. Amino acid sequence: CASSPIQGHLGQPQHF. The chain uses TRBV28 and TRBJ1-5; the D gene is possibly TRBD1 (6 bases). Germline V gene data show CDR1 as MDHEN and CDR2 as SYDVKM. The CDR3 sequence is 16 residues long. V dropped 5 bases and J dropped 7 bases, with 21 bases sitting between them.

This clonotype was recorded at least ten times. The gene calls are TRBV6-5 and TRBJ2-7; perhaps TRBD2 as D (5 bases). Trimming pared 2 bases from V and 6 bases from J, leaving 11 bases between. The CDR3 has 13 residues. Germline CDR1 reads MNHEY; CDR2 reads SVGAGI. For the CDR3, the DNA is TGTGCCAGCAGTTACGGGAGCGGAGGCGAGCAGTACTTC. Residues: CASSYGSGGEQYF.

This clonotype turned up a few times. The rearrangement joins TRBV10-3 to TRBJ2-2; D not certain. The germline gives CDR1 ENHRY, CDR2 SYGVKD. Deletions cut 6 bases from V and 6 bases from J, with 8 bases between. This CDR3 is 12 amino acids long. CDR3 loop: CAIRGSSGELFF. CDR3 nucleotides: TGTGCCATCAGGGGAAGCTCCGGGGAGCTGTTTTTT.

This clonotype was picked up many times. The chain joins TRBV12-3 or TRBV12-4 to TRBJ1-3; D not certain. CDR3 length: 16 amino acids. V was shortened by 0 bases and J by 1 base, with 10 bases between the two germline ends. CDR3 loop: CASSLAPPASGNTIYF. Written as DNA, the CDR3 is TGTGCCAGCAGTTTAGCGCCGCCAGCATCTGGAAACACCATATATTTT.

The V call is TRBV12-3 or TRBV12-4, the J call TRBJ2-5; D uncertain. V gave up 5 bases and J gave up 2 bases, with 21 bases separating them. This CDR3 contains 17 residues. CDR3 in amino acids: CASSMSAGSVGQETQYF. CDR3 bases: TGTGCCAGCAGTATGTCTGCTGGAAGCGTGGGGCAAGAGACCCAGTACTTC.

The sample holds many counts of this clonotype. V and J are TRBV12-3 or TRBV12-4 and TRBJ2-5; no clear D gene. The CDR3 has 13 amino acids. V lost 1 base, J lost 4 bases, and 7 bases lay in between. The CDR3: CASSLVNVETQYF. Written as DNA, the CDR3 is TGTGCCAGCAGTTTAGTTAACGTAGAGACCCAGTACTTC.

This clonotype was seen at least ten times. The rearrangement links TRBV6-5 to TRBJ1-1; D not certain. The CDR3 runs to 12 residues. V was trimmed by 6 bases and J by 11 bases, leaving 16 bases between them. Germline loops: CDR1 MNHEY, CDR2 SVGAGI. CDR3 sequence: CASRAVGEVAFF. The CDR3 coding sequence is TGTGCCAGCAGGGCCGTTGGGGAGGTCGCTTTCTTT.

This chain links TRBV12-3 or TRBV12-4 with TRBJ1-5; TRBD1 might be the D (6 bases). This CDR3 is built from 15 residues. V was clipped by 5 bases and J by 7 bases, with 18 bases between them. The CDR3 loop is CASSQYGTRRQPQHF. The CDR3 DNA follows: TGTGCCAGCAGTCAATACGGGACACGTCGGCAGCCCCAGCATTTT.

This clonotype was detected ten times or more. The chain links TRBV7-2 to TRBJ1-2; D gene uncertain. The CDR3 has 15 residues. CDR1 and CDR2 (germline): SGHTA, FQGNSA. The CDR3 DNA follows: TGTGCTCTACGGCCAGACACCCTTGTAAACTATGGCTACACCTTC. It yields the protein CALRPDTLVNYGYTF.

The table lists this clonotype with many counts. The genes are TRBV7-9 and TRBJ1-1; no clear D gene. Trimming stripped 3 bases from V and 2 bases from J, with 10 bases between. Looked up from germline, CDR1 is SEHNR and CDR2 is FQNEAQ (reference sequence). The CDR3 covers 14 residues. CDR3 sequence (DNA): TGTGCCAGCAGCTTTGATTGGAGCAACACTGAAGCTTTCTTT. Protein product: CASSFDWSNTEAFF.

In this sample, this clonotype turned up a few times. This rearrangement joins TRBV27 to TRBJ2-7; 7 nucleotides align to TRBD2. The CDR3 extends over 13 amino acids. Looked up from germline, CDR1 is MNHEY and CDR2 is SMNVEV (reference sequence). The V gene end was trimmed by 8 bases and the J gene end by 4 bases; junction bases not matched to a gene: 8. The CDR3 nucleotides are TGTGCCAGCTCGGCCCGGGGGGTTTACGAGCAGTACTTC. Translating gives CASSARGVYEQYF.

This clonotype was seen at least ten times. The CDR3 DNA reads as TGTGCCATCAGTGAGCCCAAAAACACCATATATTTT. Translating gives CAISEPKNTIYF. The chain couples TRBV10-3 to TRBJ1-3; D unclear. The germline V gene has CDR1 ENHRY and CDR2 SYGVKD. V lost 2 bases and J lost 6, with 5 bases in between. The CDR3 is made up of 12 amino acids.

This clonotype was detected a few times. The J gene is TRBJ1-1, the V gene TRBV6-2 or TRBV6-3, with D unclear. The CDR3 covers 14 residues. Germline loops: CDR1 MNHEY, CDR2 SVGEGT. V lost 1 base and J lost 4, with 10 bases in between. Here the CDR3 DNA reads TGTGCCAGCAGTTACTATGAATTCGGCACTGAAGCTTTCTTT. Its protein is CASSYYEFGTEAFF.

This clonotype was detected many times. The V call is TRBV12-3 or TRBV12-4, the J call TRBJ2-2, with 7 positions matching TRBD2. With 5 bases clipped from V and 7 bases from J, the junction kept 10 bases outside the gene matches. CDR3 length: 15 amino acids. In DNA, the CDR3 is TGTGCCAGCAGTCCATCAAGCGGGGAGGGCGGGGAGCTGTTTTTT. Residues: CASSPSSGEGGELFF.